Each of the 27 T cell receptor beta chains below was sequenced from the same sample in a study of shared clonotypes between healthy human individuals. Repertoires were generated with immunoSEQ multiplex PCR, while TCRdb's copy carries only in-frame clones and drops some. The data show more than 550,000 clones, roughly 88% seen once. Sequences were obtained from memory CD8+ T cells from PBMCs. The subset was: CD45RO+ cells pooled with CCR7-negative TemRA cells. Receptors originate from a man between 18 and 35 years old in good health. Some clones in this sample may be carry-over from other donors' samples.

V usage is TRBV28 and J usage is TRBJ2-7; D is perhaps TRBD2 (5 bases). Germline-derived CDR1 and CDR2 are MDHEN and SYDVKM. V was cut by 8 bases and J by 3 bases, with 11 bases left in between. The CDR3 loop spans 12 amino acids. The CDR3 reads CASHTRFYEQYF. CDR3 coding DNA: TGTGCCAGCCACACTAGGTTCTACGAGCAGTACTTC.

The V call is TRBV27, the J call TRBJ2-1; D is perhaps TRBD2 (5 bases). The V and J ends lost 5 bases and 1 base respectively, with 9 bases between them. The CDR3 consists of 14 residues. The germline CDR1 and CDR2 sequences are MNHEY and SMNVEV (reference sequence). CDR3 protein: CASSNGGSYNEQFF. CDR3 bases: TGTGCCAGCAGTAACGGCGGGTCCTACAATGAGCAGTTCTTC.

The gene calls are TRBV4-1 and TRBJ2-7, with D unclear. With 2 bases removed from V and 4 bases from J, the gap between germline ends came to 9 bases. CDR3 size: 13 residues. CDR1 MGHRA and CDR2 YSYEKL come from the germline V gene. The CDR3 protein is CASSQSQKYEQYF. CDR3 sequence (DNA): TGCGCCAGCAGCCAATCCCAGAAGTACGAGCAGTACTTC.

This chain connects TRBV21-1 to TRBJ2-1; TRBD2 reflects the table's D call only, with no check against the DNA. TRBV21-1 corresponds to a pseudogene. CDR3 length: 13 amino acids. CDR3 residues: CASPGLAFNEQFF. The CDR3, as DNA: TGTGCCAGCCCGGGACTAGCATTCAATGAGCAGTTCTTC.

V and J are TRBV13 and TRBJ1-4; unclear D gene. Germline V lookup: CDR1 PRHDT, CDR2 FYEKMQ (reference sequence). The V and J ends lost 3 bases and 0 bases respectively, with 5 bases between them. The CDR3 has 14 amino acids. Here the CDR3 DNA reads TGTGCCAGCAGCTTTAAAGCAACTAATGAAAAACTGTTTTTT. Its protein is CASSFKATNEKLFF.

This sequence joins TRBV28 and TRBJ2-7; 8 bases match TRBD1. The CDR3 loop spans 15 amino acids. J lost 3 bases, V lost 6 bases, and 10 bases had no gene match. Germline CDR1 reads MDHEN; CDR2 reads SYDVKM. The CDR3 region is CASSTDREDHYEQYF. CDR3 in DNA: TGTGCCAGCAGCACGGACAGGGAGGATCACTACGAGCAGTACTTC.

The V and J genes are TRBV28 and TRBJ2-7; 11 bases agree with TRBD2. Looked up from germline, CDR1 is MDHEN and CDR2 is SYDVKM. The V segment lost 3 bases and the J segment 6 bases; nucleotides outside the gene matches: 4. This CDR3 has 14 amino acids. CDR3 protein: CASSFLLAGVEQYF. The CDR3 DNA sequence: TGTGCCAGCAGTTTTTTACTAGCGGGGGTCGAGCAGTACTTC. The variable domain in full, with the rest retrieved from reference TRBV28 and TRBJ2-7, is DVKVTQSSRYLVKRTGEKVFLECVQDMDHENMFWYRQDPGLGLRLIYFSYDVKMKEKGDIPEGYSVSREKKERFSLILESASTNQTSMYLCASSFLLAGVEQYFGPGTRLTVT.

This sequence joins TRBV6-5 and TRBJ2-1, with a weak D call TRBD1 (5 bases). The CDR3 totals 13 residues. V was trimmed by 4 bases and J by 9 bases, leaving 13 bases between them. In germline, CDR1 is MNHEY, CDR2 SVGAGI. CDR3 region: CASSWGPVGEQFF. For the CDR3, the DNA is TGTGCCAGCAGTTGGGGCCCAGTGGGTGAGCAGTTCTTC.

CDR3 nucleotides: TGTGCCATCAATCGCGATCCCAATCAGCCCCAGCATTTT. This translates into CAINRDPNQPQHF. V gene TRBV10-3 combines with J gene TRBJ1-5; D unclear. V dropped 7 bases and J dropped 3 bases, with 10 bases sitting between them. Germline CDR1 and CDR2: ENHRY and SYGVKD. The CDR3 contains 13 residues.

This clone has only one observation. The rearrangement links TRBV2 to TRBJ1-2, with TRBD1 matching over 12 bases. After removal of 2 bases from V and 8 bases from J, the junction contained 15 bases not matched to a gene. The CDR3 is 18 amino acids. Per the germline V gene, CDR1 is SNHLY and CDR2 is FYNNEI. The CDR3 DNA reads TGTGCCAGCAGTGAAAACTTGGGACAGGGGGCGCGTTCAGGAGGCTACACCTTC. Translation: CASSENLGQGARSGGYTF.

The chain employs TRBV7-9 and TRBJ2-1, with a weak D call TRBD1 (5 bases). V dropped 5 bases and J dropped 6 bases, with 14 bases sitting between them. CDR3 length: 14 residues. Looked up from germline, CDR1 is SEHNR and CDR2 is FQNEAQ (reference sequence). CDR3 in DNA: TGTGCCAGCAGCCTAGACAGCACCGTCAATGAGCAGTTCTTC. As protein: CASSLDSTVNEQFF. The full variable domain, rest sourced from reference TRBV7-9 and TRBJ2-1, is DTGVSQNPRHKITKRGQNVTFRCDPISEHNRLYWYRQTLGQGPEFLTYFQNEAQLEKSRLLSDRFSAERPKGSFSTLEIQRTEQGDSAMYLCASSLDSTVNEQFFGPGTRLTVL.

The DNA for the CDR3 is TGTGCCAGCAGCTTAATCAGGGGCCCAAGGGAGACCCAGTACTTC. Protein: CASSLIRGPRETQYF. The J gene is TRBJ2-5, the V gene TRBV11-2; D perhaps matches TRBD1 (6 bases). Germline V gene lookup returns CDR1 SGHAT and CDR2 FQNNGV. The CDR3 has 15 residues. Trimming pared 2 bases from V and 5 bases from J, leaving 15 bases between.

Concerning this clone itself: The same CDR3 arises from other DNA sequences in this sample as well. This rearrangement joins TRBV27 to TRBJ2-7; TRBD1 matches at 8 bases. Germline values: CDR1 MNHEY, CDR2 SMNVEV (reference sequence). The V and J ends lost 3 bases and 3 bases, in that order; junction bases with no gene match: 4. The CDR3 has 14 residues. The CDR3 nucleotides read TGTGCCAGCAGTTTGAGACAGGGGTTCTACGAGCAGTACTTC. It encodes CASSLRQGFYEQYF.

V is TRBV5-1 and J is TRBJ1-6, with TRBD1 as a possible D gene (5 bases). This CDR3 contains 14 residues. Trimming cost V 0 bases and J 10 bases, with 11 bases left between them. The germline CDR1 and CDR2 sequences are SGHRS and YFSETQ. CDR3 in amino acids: CASSLEGPDSPLHF. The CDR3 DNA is TGCGCCAGCAGCTTGGAGGGGCCCGACTCACCCCTCCACTTT.

The CDR3 sequence: CASSREALAGGYEQFF. CDR3 bases: TGTGCCAGCAGCCGCGAGGCACTAGCGGGAGGCTATGAGCAGTTCTTC. The chain is built from TRBV11-2 and TRBJ2-1, with 12 nucleotides matching TRBD2. Germline V gene data show CDR1 as SGHAT and CDR2 as FQNNGV. With 5 bases clipped from V and 8 bases from J, the junction kept 10 bases outside the gene matches. The CDR3 is 16 amino acids.

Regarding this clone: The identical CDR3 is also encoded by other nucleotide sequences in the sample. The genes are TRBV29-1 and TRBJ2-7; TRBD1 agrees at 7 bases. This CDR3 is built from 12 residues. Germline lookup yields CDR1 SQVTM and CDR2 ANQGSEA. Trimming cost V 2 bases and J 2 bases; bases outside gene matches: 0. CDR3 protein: CSVEQGAYEQYF. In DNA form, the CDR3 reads TGCAGCGTTGAACAGGGGGCCTACGAGCAGTACTTC.

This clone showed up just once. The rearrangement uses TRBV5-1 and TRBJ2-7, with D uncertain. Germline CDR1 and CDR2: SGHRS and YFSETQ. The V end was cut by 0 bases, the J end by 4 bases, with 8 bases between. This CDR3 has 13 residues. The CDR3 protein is CASSLVGFYEQYF. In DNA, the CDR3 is TGCGCCAGCAGCTTGGTAGGGTTTTACGAGCAGTACTTC. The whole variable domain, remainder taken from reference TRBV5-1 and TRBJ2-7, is KAGVTQTPRYLIKTRGQQVTLSCSPISGHRSVSWYQQTPGQGLQFLFEYFSETQRNKGNFPGRFSGRQFSNSRSEMNVSTLELGDSALYLCASSLVGFYEQYFGPGTRLTVT.

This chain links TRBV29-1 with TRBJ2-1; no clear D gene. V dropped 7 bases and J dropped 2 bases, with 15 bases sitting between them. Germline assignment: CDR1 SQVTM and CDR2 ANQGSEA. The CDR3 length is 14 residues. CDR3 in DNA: TGCAGCGCCCCCCTTGGGTCCCCCTACAATGAGCAGTTCTTC. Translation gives CSAPLGSPYNEQFF.

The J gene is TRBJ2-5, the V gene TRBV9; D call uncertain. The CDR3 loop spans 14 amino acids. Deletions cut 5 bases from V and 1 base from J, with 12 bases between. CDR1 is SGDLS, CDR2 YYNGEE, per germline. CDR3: CASSALGRQETQYF. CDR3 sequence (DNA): TGTGCCAGCAGTGCACTGGGCCGCCAAGAGACCCAGTACTTC.

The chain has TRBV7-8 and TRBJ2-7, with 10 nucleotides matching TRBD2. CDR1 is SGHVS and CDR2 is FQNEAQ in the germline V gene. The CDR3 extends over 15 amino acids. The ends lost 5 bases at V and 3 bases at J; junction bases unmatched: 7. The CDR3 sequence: CASSPGLASFYEQYF. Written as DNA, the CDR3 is TGTGCCAGCAGCCCGGGACTAGCGTCCTTCTACGAGCAGTACTTC.

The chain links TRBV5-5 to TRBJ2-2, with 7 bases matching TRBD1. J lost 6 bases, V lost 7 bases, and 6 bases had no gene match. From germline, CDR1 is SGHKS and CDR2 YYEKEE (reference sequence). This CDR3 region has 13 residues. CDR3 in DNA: TGTGCCAGCGGACCGACAGGGCCCGGGGAGCTGTTTTTT. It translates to CASGPTGPGELFF.

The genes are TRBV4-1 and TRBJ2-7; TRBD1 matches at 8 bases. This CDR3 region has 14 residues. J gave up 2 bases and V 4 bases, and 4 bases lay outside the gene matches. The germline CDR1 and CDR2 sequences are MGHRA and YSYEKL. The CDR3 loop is CASSRDRSTYEQYF. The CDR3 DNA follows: TGCGCCAGCAGCCGGGACAGGAGCACCTACGAGCAGTACTTC.

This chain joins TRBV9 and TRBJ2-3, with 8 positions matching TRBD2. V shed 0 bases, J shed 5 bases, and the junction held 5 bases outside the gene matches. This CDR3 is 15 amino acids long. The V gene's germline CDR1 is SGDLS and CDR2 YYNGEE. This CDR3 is CASSVVGRAQDTQYF. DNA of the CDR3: TGTGCCAGCAGCGTAGTCGGGAGGGCGCAAGATACGCAGTATTTT.

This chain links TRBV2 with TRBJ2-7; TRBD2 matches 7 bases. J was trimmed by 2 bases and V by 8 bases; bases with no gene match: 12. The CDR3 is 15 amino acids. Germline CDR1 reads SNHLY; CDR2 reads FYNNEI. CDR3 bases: TGTGCCAGCGGGGGGGGACTGACAACCCCCTACGAGCAGTACTTC. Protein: CASGGGLTTPYEQYF.

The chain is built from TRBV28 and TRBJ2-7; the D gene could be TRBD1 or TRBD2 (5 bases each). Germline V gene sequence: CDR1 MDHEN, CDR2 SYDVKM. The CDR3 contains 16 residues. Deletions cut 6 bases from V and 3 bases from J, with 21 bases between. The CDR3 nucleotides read TGTGCCAGCAGCCTCGCCGGGACCAACCCGAACTACGAGCAGTACTTC. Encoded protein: CASSLAGTNPNYEQYF.

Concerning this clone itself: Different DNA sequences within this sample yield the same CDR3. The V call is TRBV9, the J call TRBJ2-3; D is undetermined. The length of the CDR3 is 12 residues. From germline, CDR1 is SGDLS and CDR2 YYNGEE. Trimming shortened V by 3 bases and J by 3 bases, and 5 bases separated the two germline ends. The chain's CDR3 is CASSARTDTQYF. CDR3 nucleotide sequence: TGTGCCAGCAGCGCCAGGACAGATACGCAGTATTTT. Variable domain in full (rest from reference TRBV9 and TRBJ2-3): DSGVTQTPKHLITATGQRVTLRCSPRSGDLSVYWYQQSLDQGLQFLIQYYNGEERAKGNILERFSAQQFPDLHSELNLSSLELGDSALYFCASSARTDTQYFGPGTRLTVL.

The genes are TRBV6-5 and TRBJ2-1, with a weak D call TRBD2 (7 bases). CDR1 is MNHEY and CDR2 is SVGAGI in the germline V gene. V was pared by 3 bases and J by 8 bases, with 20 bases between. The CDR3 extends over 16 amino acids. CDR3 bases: TGTGCCAGCAGTTATTGGGGGCGGGAGAATCCGGATGAGCAGTTCTTC. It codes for CASSYWGRENPDEQFF.